This T cell receptor beta chain was found in a study of T cells expressing NK-cell markers. Study context: HCMV seropositivity marked most of the eight sequenced donors; one was seronegative. Study results and limitations: These clonotypes, the leaders elsewhere, also led the CD3+CD56-NKG2C+ fraction in several donors. Of the CD8+ T cells in over five donors, roughly 1.0-7.5% belonged to dominant NKG2C+ clonotypes.

Each CDR3 protein gets one entry in TCRdb, which reprocessed the 5' RACE reads and gives no DNA. The sample totals 300,000 to 450,000 distinct CDR3 sequences; its top ten clones hold around 5.2%. Concerning this clonotype: Its antigen is currently unknown.

CDR1 and CDR2 (germline): ENHRY, SYGVKD. This CDR3 region has 15 residues. The V call is TRBV10-3, the J call TRBJ2-3. Sample: blood T cells: a sorted CD56 or NKG2C T cell subset, CD4+ or CD8+ T cells, or bulk PBMC T cells (not recorded which). The receptor was derived from a man aged 18-75 years in good health. CDR3 in amino acids: CAISYTQLLTDTQYF.